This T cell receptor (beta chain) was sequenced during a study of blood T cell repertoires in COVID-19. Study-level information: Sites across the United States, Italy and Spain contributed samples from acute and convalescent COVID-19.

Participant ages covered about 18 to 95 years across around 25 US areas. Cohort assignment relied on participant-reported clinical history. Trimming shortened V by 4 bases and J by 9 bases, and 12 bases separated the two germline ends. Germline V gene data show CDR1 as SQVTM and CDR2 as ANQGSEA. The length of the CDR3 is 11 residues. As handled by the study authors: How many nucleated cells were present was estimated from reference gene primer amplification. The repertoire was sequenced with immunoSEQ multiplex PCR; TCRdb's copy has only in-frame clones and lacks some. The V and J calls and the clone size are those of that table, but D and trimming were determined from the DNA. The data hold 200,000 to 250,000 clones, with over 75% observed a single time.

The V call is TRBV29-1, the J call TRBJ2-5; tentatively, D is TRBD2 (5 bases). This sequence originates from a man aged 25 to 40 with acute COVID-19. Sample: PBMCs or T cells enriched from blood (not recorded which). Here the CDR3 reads CSVAEPGAQYF. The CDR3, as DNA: TGCAGCGTTGCAGAGCCCGGGGCCCAGTACTTC.